This is a list of T cell receptor beta chains from one sample in a study of cytomegalovirus exposure and HLA in healthy donors. Profiling relied on immunoSEQ multiplex PCR, and the TCRdb table lists in-frame clones only, not all of them. The data hold approximately 180,000 clones, with about three quarters observed a single time. Source material: PBMCs. The source is a middle-aged woman in good health and CMV-seronegative. CDR3s include the opening cysteine and the closing phenylalanine or tryptophan. Each record gives: J gene, V gene, clone size, D gene, CDR3 protein, CDR3 DNA. A D gene is named only where the DNA matches it firmly. Expanded clones get a size class; other rows say once, few or many, or leave the size out.

j_call: TRBJ2-1
v_call: TRBV9
clone_size: -
d_call: TRBD2
cdr3_aa: CASSPRGTSGIGSSYNEQFF
cdr3_nt: TGTGCCAGCAGCCCTCGGGGGACTAGCGGGATTGGAAGCTCCTACAATGAGCAGTTCTTC

j_call: TRBJ2-2
v_call: TRBV11-3
clone_size: -
d_call: -
cdr3_aa: CASSLVSTGELFF
cdr3_nt: TGTGCCAGCAGCTTAGTGAGCACCGGGGAGCTGTTTTTT

j_call: TRBJ2-1
v_call: TRBV7-3
clone_size: -
d_call: -
cdr3_aa: CASSELQGPPNEQFF
cdr3_nt: TGTGCCAGCAGCGAATTACAGGGTCCGCCCAATGAGCAGTTCTTC

j_call: TRBJ1-1
v_call: TRBV5-4
clone_size: -
d_call: -
cdr3_aa: CASSLGSGLTEAFF
cdr3_nt: TGTGCCAGCAGCTTGGGGTCAGGGCTGACTGAAGCTTTCTTT

j_call: TRBJ1-2
v_call: TRBV30
clone_size: -
d_call: -
cdr3_aa: CAWSVSLPNYGYTF
cdr3_nt: TGTGCCTGGAGTGTATCTCTACCTAACTATGGCTACACCTTC

j_call: TRBJ2-3
v_call: TRBV29-1
clone_size: few
d_call: -
cdr3_aa: CSVASGTDTQYF
cdr3_nt: TGCAGCGTTGCTAGCGGCACAGATACGCAGTATTTT

j_call: TRBJ2-7
v_call: TRBV4-3
clone_size: many
d_call: -
cdr3_aa: CASSLTKLARYEQYF
cdr3_nt: TGCGCCAGCAGCCTAACTAAGCTAGCGCGTTACGAGCAGTACTTC

j_call: TRBJ1-2
v_call: TRBV5-4
clone_size: few
d_call: -
cdr3_aa: CASSPDRNYGYTF
cdr3_nt: TGTGCCAGCAGTCCTGACAGGAACTATGGCTACACCTTC

j_call: TRBJ1-1
v_call: TRBV7-9
clone_size: -
d_call: -
cdr3_aa: CASSLAGDTEAFF
cdr3_nt: TGTGCCAGCAGCTTAGCAGGGGACACTGAAGCTTTCTTT

j_call: TRBJ2-3
v_call: TRBV10-1
clone_size: -
d_call: TRBD2
cdr3_aa: CASRGFISGRPHGGGQYF
cdr3_nt: TGCGCCAGCAGAGGCTTCATTAGCGGGAGGCCCCACGGGGGAGGGCAGTATTTT

j_call: TRBJ2-2
v_call: TRBV2
clone_size: -
d_call: TRBD2
cdr3_aa: CASSEGLLAGVPGELFF
cdr3_nt: TGTGCCAGCAGTGAAGGATTACTAGCGGGAGTCCCCGGGGAGCTGTTTTTT

j_call: TRBJ1-6
v_call: TRBV19
clone_size: -
d_call: -
cdr3_aa: CASSPRQESSYNSPLHF
cdr3_nt: TGTGCCAGTAGTCCGCGACAGGAGAGCTCCTATAATTCACCCCTCCACTTT

j_call: TRBJ2-2
v_call: TRBV5-1
clone_size: -
d_call: TRBD1
cdr3_aa: CASSPDRGGRELFF
cdr3_nt: TGCGCCAGCAGCCCCGACAGGGGGGGCAGGGAGCTGTTTTTT

j_call: TRBJ2-7
v_call: TRBV18
clone_size: -
d_call: TRBD2
cdr3_aa: CASSGREMSYEQYF
cdr3_nt: TGTGCCAGCTCAGGGCGGGAGATGTCCTACGAGCAGTACTTC

j_call: TRBJ2-1
v_call: TRBV13
clone_size: -
d_call: -
cdr3_aa: CASSPPPFRGQFF
cdr3_nt: TGTGCCAGCAGCCCACCCCCTTTCAGGGGGCAGTTCTTC

j_call: TRBJ2-1
v_call: TRBV5-1
clone_size: -
d_call: TRBD2
cdr3_aa: CASSGTGLAGSSEQFF
cdr3_nt: TGCGCCAGCAGCGGAACGGGACTAGCGGGAAGTAGTGAGCAGTTCTTC

j_call: TRBJ2-7
v_call: TRBV25-1
clone_size: once
d_call: -
cdr3_aa: CASRRGGGAVNYEQYF
cdr3_nt: TGTGCCAGCAGGCGGGGTGGGGGGGCAGTCAACTACGAGCAGTACTTC

j_call: TRBJ2-1
v_call: TRBV9
clone_size: -
d_call: TRBD2
cdr3_aa: CASSSQRLAEDYNEQFF
cdr3_nt: TGTGCCAGCAGCTCTCAACGGCTAGCGGAAGATTACAATGAGCAGTTCTTC

j_call: TRBJ1-5
v_call: TRBV11-2
clone_size: -
d_call: -
cdr3_aa: CASSLASGGQPQHF
cdr3_nt: TGTGCCAGCAGCTTAGCATCCGGCGGTCAGCCCCAGCACTTT

j_call: TRBJ2-1
v_call: TRBV5-8
clone_size: -
d_call: TRBD2
cdr3_aa: CASSRTSGNVFF
cdr3_nt: TGTGCCAGCAGCCGGACTAGCGGGAATGTGTTCTTC

j_call: TRBJ2-7
v_call: TRBV30
clone_size: -
d_call: -
cdr3_aa: CAWSVSSYEQYF
cdr3_nt: TGTGCCTGGAGTGTATCGAGTTACGAGCAGTACTTC

j_call: TRBJ2-7
v_call: TRBV30
clone_size: -
d_call: -
cdr3_aa: CAWSATGGFVYEQYF
cdr3_nt: TGTGCCTGGAGTGCGACTGGGGGCTTTGTGTACGAGCAGTACTTC

j_call: TRBJ1-2
v_call: TRBV20-1
clone_size: -
d_call: -
cdr3_aa: CSARDRRGYTF
cdr3_nt: TGCAGTGCTAGGGACAGAAGGGGCTACACCTTC

j_call: TRBJ1-1
v_call: TRBV18
clone_size: -
d_call: -
cdr3_aa: CASSLRGKLNTEAFF
cdr3_nt: TGTGCCAGCTCACTCAGAGGCAAACTGAACACTGAAGCTTTCTTT

j_call: TRBJ1-3
v_call: TRBV2
clone_size: -
d_call: -
cdr3_aa: CASSGFGQISGNTIYF
cdr3_nt: TGTGCCAGCAGTGGGTTCGGACAAATCTCTGGAAACACCATATATTTT

j_call: TRBJ2-2
v_call: TRBV18
clone_size: few
d_call: TRBD2
cdr3_aa: CASSPPTSGNTGELFF
cdr3_nt: TGTGCCAGCTCACCCCCGACTAGCGGGAACACCGGGGAGCTGTTTTTT

j_call: TRBJ2-3
v_call: TRBV4-3
clone_size: few
d_call: -
cdr3_aa: CASSQDRAGGPQYF
cdr3_nt: TGCGCCAGCAGCCAAGATAGGGCGGGCGGGCCGCAGTATTTT

j_call: TRBJ2-5
v_call: TRBV7-2
clone_size: -
d_call: -
cdr3_aa: CASSSGQPKETQYF
cdr3_nt: TGTGCCAGCAGCTCCGGACAGCCCAAAGAGACCCAGTACTTC

j_call: TRBJ2-5
v_call: TRBV9
clone_size: -
d_call: -
cdr3_aa: CASSVVQQETQYF
cdr3_nt: TGTGCCAGCAGCGTAGTACAACAAGAGACCCAGTACTTC

j_call: TRBJ1-5
v_call: TRBV30
clone_size: -
d_call: TRBD1
cdr3_aa: CAWSGDSGAYQPQHF
cdr3_nt: TGTGCCTGGAGTGGGGACAGTGGGGCTTATCAGCCCCAGCATTTT

j_call: TRBJ1-1
v_call: TRBV6-5
clone_size: -
d_call: -
cdr3_aa: CASSPRSGTEAFF
cdr3_nt: TGTGCCAGCAGCCCCAGAAGCGGCACTGAAGCTTTCTTT

j_call: TRBJ2-5
v_call: TRBV7-2
clone_size: -
d_call: -
cdr3_aa: CASSPQDETQYF
cdr3_nt: TGTGCCAGCAGCCCCCAGGATGAGACCCAGTACTTC

j_call: TRBJ2-1
v_call: TRBV14
clone_size: -
d_call: -
cdr3_aa: CASSYDGAPTPNEQFF
cdr3_nt: TGTGCCAGCAGTTATGATGGGGCGCCCACCCCCAATGAGCAGTTCTTC

j_call: TRBJ1-2
v_call: TRBV7-2
clone_size: few
d_call: TRBD1
cdr3_aa: CASSPQGILGYTF
cdr3_nt: TGTGCCAGCAGCCCACAGGGGATTCTTGGCTACACCTTC

j_call: TRBJ2-1
v_call: TRBV4-3
clone_size: few
d_call: -
cdr3_aa: CASSSPPTREQFF
cdr3_nt: TGCGCCAGCAGCTCACCCCCGACTAGGGAGCAGTTCTTC

j_call: TRBJ1-1
v_call: TRBV11-3
clone_size: -
d_call: -
cdr3_aa: CASATRGGDTEAFF
cdr3_nt: TGTGCCAGCGCGACTAGGGGCGGGGACACTGAAGCTTTCTTT